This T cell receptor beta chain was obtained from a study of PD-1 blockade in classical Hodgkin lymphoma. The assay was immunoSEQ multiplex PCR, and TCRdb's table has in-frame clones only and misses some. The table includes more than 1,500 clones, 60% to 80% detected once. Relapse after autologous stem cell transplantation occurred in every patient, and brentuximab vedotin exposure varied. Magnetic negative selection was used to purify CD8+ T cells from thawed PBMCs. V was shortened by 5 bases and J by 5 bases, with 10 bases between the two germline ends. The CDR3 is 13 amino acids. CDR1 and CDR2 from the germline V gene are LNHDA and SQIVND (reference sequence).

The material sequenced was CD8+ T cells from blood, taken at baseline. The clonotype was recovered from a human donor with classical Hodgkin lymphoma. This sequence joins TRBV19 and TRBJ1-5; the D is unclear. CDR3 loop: CASSFPGDQPQHF. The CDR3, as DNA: TGTGCCAGTAGTTTTCCCGGGGATCAGCCCCAGCATTTT.